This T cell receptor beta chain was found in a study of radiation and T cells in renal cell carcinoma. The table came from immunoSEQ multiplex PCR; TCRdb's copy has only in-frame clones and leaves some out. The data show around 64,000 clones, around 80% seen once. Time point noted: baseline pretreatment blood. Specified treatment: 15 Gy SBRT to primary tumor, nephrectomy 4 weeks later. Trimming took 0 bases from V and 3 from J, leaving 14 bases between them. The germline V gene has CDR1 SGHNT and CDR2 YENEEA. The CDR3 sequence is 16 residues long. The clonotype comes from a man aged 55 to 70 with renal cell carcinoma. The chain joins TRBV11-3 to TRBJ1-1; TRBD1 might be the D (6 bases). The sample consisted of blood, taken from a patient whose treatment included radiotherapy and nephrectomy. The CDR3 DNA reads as TGTGCCAGCAGCTTAGATGGGGCAGGGGCCTACACTGAAGCTTTCTTT. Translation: CASSLDGAGAYTEAFF.